This is a list of T cell receptor beta chains from one sample in a study of PD-1 blockade in mismatch repair-deficient tumors. Here immunoSEQ multiplex PCR was the method, and the copy in TCRdb shows in-frame clones only, minus some. The sample holds around 10,000 clones, approximately 85% seen once. Sample: PBMCs, taken 46 weeks after starting pembrolizumab. These receptors originate from an adult with mismatch repair-deficient cancer. The CDR3 runs from the conserved cysteine through the conserved F or W. The D gene is left open where the match is weak. Clone size is given for some rows only: seen once, a few or many times, or a class if the clone is expanded.

TRBD2,TRBV10-2,NA,TRBJ2-1,CASGGTSIYNEQFF,TGCGCCAGCGGGGGGACTAGCATCTACAATGAGCAGTTCTTC
NA,TRBV18,NA,TRBJ1-5,CASSSGSPNQPQHF,TGTGCCAGCTCATCGGGAAGTCCAAATCAGCCCCAGCATTTT
NA,TRBV9,NA,TRBJ2-6,CASSLPRVSSGANVLTF,TGTGCCAGCAGCTTACCCAGGGTCTCCTCTGGGGCCAACGTCCTGACTTTC
NA,TRBV19,NA,TRBJ2-7,CASSEGWTVYEQYF,TGTGCCAGTAGCGAGGGATGGACCGTCTACGAGCAGTACTTC
TRBD1,TRBV9,once,TRBJ1-3,CASSASGTGASGNTIYF,TGTGCCAGCAGCGCGTCCGGGACAGGGGCCTCTGGAAACACCATATATTTT
NA,TRBV5-1,NA,TRBJ2-2,CASSLTTGYTGELFF,TGCGCCAGCAGCTTGACGACAGGCTACACCGGGGAGCTGTTTTTT
NA,TRBV27,once,TRBJ2-3,CASGQSLQTDTQYF,TGTGCCAGCGGCCAATCTTTACAAACAGATACGCAGTATTTT
TRBD2,TRBV14,NA,TRBJ2-7,CASSPAGISYEQYF,TGTGCCAGCAGCCCAGCGGGGATTTCCTACGAGCAGTACTTC
NA,TRBV5-1,NA,TRBJ2-1,CASSLESTRSSYNEQFF,TGCGCCAGCAGCTTGGAAAGCACTCGGAGCTCCTACAATGAGCAGTTCTTC
TRBD1,TRBV6-6,once,TRBJ1-1,CASRPTGGETEAFF,TGTGCCAGCAGACCCACAGGGGGAGAAACTGAAGCTTTCTTT
TRBD2,TRBV7-3,few,TRBJ2-7,CASSLNSGSIEQYF,TGTGCCAGCAGCTTAAATAGCGGGAGTATTGAGCAGTACTTC
TRBD2,TRBV2,once,TRBJ2-1,CASSEARLAGGPDEQFF,TGTGCCAGCAGTGAAGCGCGACTAGCGGGAGGGCCGGATGAGCAGTTCTTC
NA,TRBV5-5,NA,TRBJ1-2,CASSLTGPGALTYGYTF,TGTGCCAGCAGCTTGACTGGGCCGGGAGCTTTGACGTATGGCTACACCTTC
TRBD1,TRBV7-3,NA,TRBJ2-6,CASSLMTGSSGANVLTF,TGTGCCAGCAGCCTCATGACAGGGAGCTCTGGGGCCAACGTCCTGACTTTC
NA,TRBV2,NA,TRBJ2-7,CASKRLLYEQYF,TGTGCCAGCAAGAGACTACTCTACGAGCAGTACTTC
TRBD1,TRBV6-1,NA,TRBJ2-7,CASRRGQGVSYEQYF,TGTGCCAGCAGAAGGGGACAGGGGGTCTCCTACGAGCAGTACTTC
TRBD1,TRBV30,NA,TRBJ2-1,CAWIRDRGDEQFF,TGTGCCTGGATAAGGGACAGGGGCGATGAGCAGTTCTTC
NA,TRBV19,once,TRBJ1-2,CASSRAAQALNYGYTF,TGTGCCAGTAGTAGGGCAGCCCAGGCGCTTAACTATGGCTACACCTTC
NA,TRBV5-1,NA,TRBJ1-5,CASSTGQNQPQHF,TGCGCCAGCAGTACAGGGCAAAATCAGCCCCAGCATTTT
TRBD2,TRBV7-7,NA,TRBJ2-1,CASSQGLAGQQFF,TGTGCTAGCAGCCAGGGACTAGCGGGACAGCAGTTCTTC
NA,TRBV5-1,NA,TRBJ1-1,CASSVDSLALMNTEAFF,TGCGCCAGCAGCGTGGACAGTCTCGCCCTAATGAACACTGAAGCTTTCTTT
NA,TRBV4-2,NA,TRBJ1-2,CASSQDIYRANYGYTF,TGTGCCAGCAGCCAAGATATTTACAGGGCTAACTATGGCTACACCTTC
TRBD2,TRBV9,once,TRBJ2-1,CASSVVTSGYNEQFF,TGTGCCAGCAGCGTAGTAACTAGCGGGTACAATGAGCAGTTCTTC